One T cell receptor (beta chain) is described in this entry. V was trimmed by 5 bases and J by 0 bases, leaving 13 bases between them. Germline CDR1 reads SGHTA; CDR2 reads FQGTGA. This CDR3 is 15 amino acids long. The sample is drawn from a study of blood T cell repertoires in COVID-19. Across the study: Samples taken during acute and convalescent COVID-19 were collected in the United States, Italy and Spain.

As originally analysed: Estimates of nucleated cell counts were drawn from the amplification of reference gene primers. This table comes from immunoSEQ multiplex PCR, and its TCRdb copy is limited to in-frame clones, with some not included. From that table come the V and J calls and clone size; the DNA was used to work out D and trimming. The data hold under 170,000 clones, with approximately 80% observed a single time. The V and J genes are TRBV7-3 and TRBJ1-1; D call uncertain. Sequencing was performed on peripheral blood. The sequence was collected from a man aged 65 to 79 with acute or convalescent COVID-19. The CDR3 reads CASSPRGGMNTEAFF. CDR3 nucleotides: TGTGCCAGCAGCCCCCGTGGAGGGATGAACACTGAAGCTTTCTTT.